This TCR beta chain appears in the sequencing data of a study of blood T cell repertoires in COVID-19 (dated by TCRdb to 2018 to 2021). Study-level background: The collaborator samples originated in the United States, Italy and Spain and spanned the acute and convalescent phases of COVID-19. The prospective study material was composed of cDNA or gDNA derived from T cells, B-cell-depleted T cells, or PBMCs. The repertoires were released in a freely available public database meant as a resource for research on the immune response to SARS-CoV-2. Sample metadata almost always included a de-identified subject ID, COVID-19 status, age in years and sex. Where HLA class I and class II types were available, the types were taken from metadata supplied by the sample provider, not from assay-based typing. The samples were drawn from the first 160 participants of the ongoing ImmuneRACE study and from 950 to 1,500 subjects provided by 6 global collaborators. Subjects who had been exposed to COVID-19, were actively infected with it, or had recovered from it provided the deeply sampled blood TCRbeta repertoires that made up the dataset. Beyond this particular receptor, the publication reports: The quantity of clinical and demographic metadata differed by source and by participant and was supplied without curation.

The cysteine opens and the phenylalanine closes a CDR3 of 15 amino acids. Only the CDR3 DNA stays, 45 bases, in frame from base 1. The germline V end is reduced by 3 bases and the J end by 0 bases; junction bases left unmatched: 3. The germline V gene (reference sequence) yields LNHDA for CDR1 and SQIVND for CDR2. TCRbeta CDR3 regions were amplified from genomic DNA by means of the immunoSEQ Assay, a bias-controlled multiplex PCR. In the paper's pipeline: Within the assay, amplification of reference gene primers was used to estimate how many nucleated cells each sample contained. To quantify the absolute abundance of each unique TCRbeta CDR3 rearrangement, sequence reads were collapsed and filtered. For each sample, productive Simpson clonality was calculated as the square root of Simpson's diversity index over productive rearrangements. TCRdb stores this immuneACCESS table with in-frame sequences only. Part of the clones is absent; in the studies checked, under half of the shortfall reflects unresolved V genes, and no reason is known for the rest. V and J calls and clone size are given by that table; D and trimming were obtained from the DNA. The sample yields 25,000 to 35,000 clones; approximately 92% were counted once. The ten largest account for roughly 15% of the sample.

A note on this clone: Its antigen is currently not known. Base quality data are lacking; no much larger clone is found one base away.

Each collaborating institution followed its own protocols to collect whole blood in K2EDTA tubes. For TCRbeta analysis, collaborators shipped samples in one of three forms: frozen whole blood, isolated PBMCs, or DNA extracted from either of those sample types. This TCR was sampled from a man aged 80 or over with acute or convalescent COVID-19. This chain is built from TRBV19 and TRBJ1-2; TRBD1 lines up with 8 middle nucleotides. The sequenced sample was peripheral blood. The DNA sequence reads TGTGCCAGTAGTATCAAGACAGGGGCTAACTATGGCTACACCTTC. This gives the protein CASSIKTGANYGYTF.